This is a list of T cell receptor beta chains from one sample in a study of shared clonotypes between healthy human individuals. Sequencing was performed with immunoSEQ multiplex PCR; in TCRdb, only in-frame clones are kept and a portion is missing. The sample has hundreds of thousands of clones; under 95% are singletons. Sequencing was carried out using naive CD8+ T cells sorted from blood. The source of these receptors is a man younger than 40 in good health. CDR3s include the opening cysteine and the closing phenylalanine or tryptophan. Each record gives: D gene, J gene, V gene, CDR3 protein. D genes are given only for firm matches.

D gene: -
J gene: TRBJ2-7
V gene: TRBV29-1
CDR3 protein: CSVRGQIKTRSYEQYF

D gene: -
J gene: TRBJ1-2
V gene: TRBV2
CDR3 protein: CATPRTGYNYGYTF

D gene: TRBD2
J gene: TRBJ2-5
V gene: TRBV6-1
CDR3 protein: CASRSWREAQETQYF

D gene: -
J gene: TRBJ2-1
V gene: TRBV7-3
CDR3 protein: CASSNGPNNEQFF

D gene: TRBD1
J gene: TRBJ2-1
V gene: TRBV2
CDR3 protein: CASRRTGLFDEQFF

D gene: TRBD2
J gene: TRBJ2-7
V gene: TRBV7-9
CDR3 protein: CASSFREAPYEQYF

D gene: TRBD2
J gene: TRBJ2-7
V gene: TRBV27
CDR3 protein: CVAGRVSYEQYF

D gene: TRBD2
J gene: TRBJ2-5
V gene: TRBV6-5
CDR3 protein: CASSYSSGSGETQYF

D gene: TRBD1
J gene: TRBJ1-5
V gene: TRBV5-6
CDR3 protein: CASSLGQGWNQPQHF

D gene: -
J gene: TRBJ1-1
V gene: TRBV4-3
CDR3 protein: CASSQGAGTEAFF

D gene: -
J gene: TRBJ2-5
V gene: TRBV29-1
CDR3 protein: CSVEDSLRVWETQYF

D gene: -
J gene: TRBJ1-1
V gene: TRBV6-5
CDR3 protein: CASGIQGNTEAFF

D gene: -
J gene: TRBJ1-1
V gene: TRBV6-6
CDR3 protein: CASSYDGNTEAFF

D gene: -
J gene: TRBJ2-7
V gene: TRBV5-1
CDR3 protein: CASSKAGLSYEQYF

D gene: TRBD1
J gene: TRBJ1-5
V gene: TRBV10-3
CDR3 protein: CAISQQGAESNQPQHF

D gene: TRBD2
J gene: TRBJ2-5
V gene: TRBV25-1
CDR3 protein: CASSEPSGETQYF

D gene: -
J gene: TRBJ2-7
V gene: TRBV7-9
CDR3 protein: CASSLATTGGSYEQYF

D gene: TRBD1
J gene: TRBJ2-7
V gene: TRBV7-9
CDR3 protein: CASSLLGQGRNEQYF

D gene: TRBD2
J gene: TRBJ2-7
V gene: TRBV5-6
CDR3 protein: CASSLVLAGGQSYEQYF

D gene: -
J gene: TRBJ1-1
V gene: TRBV21-1
CDR3 protein: CANLSWEGMGTEAFF

D gene: TRBD1
J gene: TRBJ2-1
V gene: TRBV29-1
CDR3 protein: CSVRTGSYNEQFF

D gene: -
J gene: TRBJ2-5
V gene: TRBV14
CDR3 protein: CASSQDSGRIMRETQYF

D gene: -
J gene: TRBJ2-7
V gene: TRBV19
CDR3 protein: CASSLSLGQPAHEQYF

D gene: -
J gene: TRBJ2-7
V gene: TRBV7-2
CDR3 protein: CASSYYRGPAYEQYF

D gene: -
J gene: TRBJ2-7
V gene: TRBV28
CDR3 protein: CASSFLAKRVGSYEQYF

D gene: -
J gene: TRBJ2-7
V gene: TRBV19
CDR3 protein: CASSIIGQLGSYEQYF

D gene: -
J gene: TRBJ2-7
V gene: TRBV28
CDR3 protein: CASTADTYEQYF

D gene: -
J gene: TRBJ2-2
V gene: TRBV7-9
CDR3 protein: CASSFRELFF

D gene: -
J gene: TRBJ2-7
V gene: TRBV14
CDR3 protein: CASSRRELHYEQYF

D gene: -
J gene: TRBJ2-1
V gene: TRBV30
CDR3 protein: CAWSLSFDEQFF

D gene: -
J gene: TRBJ2-7
V gene: TRBV5-1
CDR3 protein: CASSPAGQISYEQYF

D gene: -
J gene: TRBJ1-4
V gene: TRBV15
CDR3 protein: CATSRVDRYRTNEKLFF

D gene: TRBD2
J gene: TRBJ2-7
V gene: TRBV7-6
CDR3 protein: CASSPTSGSYEQYF

D gene: -
J gene: TRBJ1-2
V gene: TRBV19
CDR3 protein: CASSIGEFYGYTF

D gene: TRBD1
J gene: TRBJ2-1
V gene: TRBV5-4
CDR3 protein: CASSYGTENEQFF

D gene: -
J gene: TRBJ2-7
V gene: TRBV4-1
CDR3 protein: CASSQGRQAPYEQYF

D gene: -
J gene: TRBJ2-4
V gene: TRBV28
CDR3 protein: CASSFNDLAQYF

D gene: -
J gene: TRBJ2-5
V gene: TRBV7-9
CDR3 protein: CASSSSIRDIQETQYF

D gene: -
J gene: TRBJ1-4
V gene: TRBV18
CDR3 protein: CASSPRTGTIDELFF

D gene: -
J gene: TRBJ2-1
V gene: TRBV27
CDR3 protein: CASRAGLTSYNEQFF

D gene: -
J gene: TRBJ2-5
V gene: TRBV7-9
CDR3 protein: CASSNTRVSGRETQYF

D gene: -
J gene: TRBJ2-7
V gene: TRBV20-1
CDR3 protein: CSARGGNEQYF

D gene: -
J gene: TRBJ1-1
V gene: TRBV29-1
CDR3 protein: CSVHKNTEAFF

D gene: TRBD2
J gene: TRBJ2-1
V gene: TRBV10-3
CDR3 protein: CAIAPGLISGSGNEQFF

D gene: -
J gene: TRBJ2-1
V gene: TRBV9
CDR3 protein: CASSVGRTTIEQFF

D gene: -
J gene: TRBJ1-5
V gene: TRBV15
CDR3 protein: CATSTGGSNQPQHF

D gene: -
J gene: TRBJ2-3
V gene: TRBV9
CDR3 protein: CASSVAGAPRDTQYF

D gene: TRBD2
J gene: TRBJ2-1
V gene: TRBV7-6
CDR3 protein: CASSSQSPGLEQFF

D gene: -
J gene: TRBJ2-7
V gene: TRBV27
CDR3 protein: CASSSRDTLYEQYF

D gene: TRBD1
J gene: TRBJ2-7
V gene: TRBV30
CDR3 protein: CAWSGDRGPEQYF

D gene: -
J gene: TRBJ2-1
V gene: TRBV5-4
CDR3 protein: CASSLFYEQFF

D gene: TRBD2
J gene: TRBJ2-1
V gene: TRBV13
CDR3 protein: CASSWGLAGGPGEQFF

D gene: -
J gene: TRBJ1-1
V gene: TRBV7-8
CDR3 protein: CASSLGGQLNTEAFF

D gene: TRBD1
J gene: TRBJ1-3
V gene: TRBV11-3
CDR3 protein: CARRTGTSFSGFPTIYF

D gene: -
J gene: TRBJ2-2
V gene: TRBV27
CDR3 protein: CASSLGHQMDGELFF

D gene: -
J gene: TRBJ2-7
V gene: TRBV10-3
CDR3 protein: CAIFLSYEQYF

D gene: -
J gene: TRBJ2-1
V gene: TRBV14
CDR3 protein: CASSQAWPYNEQFF

D gene: TRBD1
J gene: TRBJ1-2
V gene: TRBV5-5
CDR3 protein: CASSHRLGTGGPVLGYGYTF

D gene: -
J gene: TRBJ2-7
V gene: TRBV5-4
CDR3 protein: CASTFQGAYEQYF